Given below is one T cell receptor (beta chain) in context. This clonotype is medium-sized (0.01 to 0.1%). It has no known antigen specificity. No base quality values were provided; no much bigger clone lies one nucleotide off. The germline V gene (reference sequence) supplies CDR1 LNHDA and CDR2 SQIVND. The germline V end is reduced by 5 bases and the J end by 0 bases; junction bases left unmatched: 4. The CDR3 starts with the cysteine, ends with the phenylalanine, and has 15 residues. Of the read, only the CDR3 DNA is kept; its 45 bases are in frame from base 1. The sample comes from a study (dated by TCRdb to between 2015 and 2017). Some background on the complete study: The study tested whether tumor-infiltrating Tregs in breast cancer are recruited from blood Tregs or converted in situ from other CD4+ T cell subsets. On the study overall, not on this receptor specifically: In terms of TCR gene usage, tumor memory CD4+ T cells clustered together with blood and lymph node memory CD4+ cells, as well as with lymph node naive CD4+ cells. The greatest overlap of tumor-infiltrating Treg TCR alpha and beta sequences was observed with tumor naive CD4+ T cells, followed by blood naive CD4+ T cells. The validation in the larger cohort was limited to a single TCR beta V-J rearrangement instead of whole repertoires.

Full-length TCR variable regions were amplified by 5' RACE PCR with constant-region reverse primers, followed by semi-nested PCR with Nested Universal Primer A. The ReliaPrep RNA Cell Miniprep System was used to extract total RNA, which was then reverse transcribed into 5'RACE-ready cDNA with the SMARTer RACE 5'/3' Kit. An Illumina MiSeq was used to sequence the full-length TCR alpha and beta libraries, which had been barcoded with multiplex adaptors. In the original analysis: For each of nine subset-tissue groups, sequencing data from the five patients were pooled, and the groups were compared by unsupervised clustering of TCR gene usage. The Morisita-Horn index, with shared sequences weighted by their contribution to each repertoire, was used to calculate repertoire similarity. TCRdb reanalyzed the raw reads on its own, using fastp at Q25 for trimming and MiXCR for clone calling, and kept in-frame beta chains. A single entry per CDR3 protein holds the most common genes and DNA from its merged rows. The V and J calls and clone size are TCRdb's, not the authors'. Recorded for this sample are several thousand distinct CDR3 sequences; approximately 35% of them occurred a single time. Around 7% of the sample goes to the ten largest clones.

CD4+CD45RO+CD25- cells were isolated as memory CD4+ T cells. Tregs, naive and memory CD4+ T cells from tumor, blood and ipsilateral draining lymph nodes of 4 or 5 breast cancer patients underwent full-length TCR alpha and beta sequencing. Tumor tissue and lymph nodes obtained by ipsilateral axillary dissection were perfused with PBS, cut into small pieces and digested using collagenase I and hyaluronidase. A purity exceeding 90% was confirmed by FACS for the sorted cell populations. Source material: tumor-infiltrating memory CD4+ T cells sorted from the breast tumor. The sample's cell subset or site label is to be understood as: memory CD4+ T cells, CD4+CD45RO+CD25-. This chain joins TRBV19 to TRBJ2-1; TRBD1 aligns with 7 central bases. The receptor was derived from a female donor with breast cancer. The CDR3 region reads CASSQTGNSYNEQFF. The DNA sequence is as follows: TGTGCCAGTAGTCAGACAGGGAACTCCTACAATGAGCAGTTCTTC.